Below are 19 T cell receptor beta chains sequenced from a single sample in a study of blood T cell repertoires in COVID-19. Clones were sequenced by immunoSEQ multiplex PCR, and TCRdb holds only the in-frame ones, with some missing. The sample includes roughly 380,000 clones, approximately 90% seen only once; the top ten take around 1.5%. Sequenced: peripheral blood. Receptors originate from a middle-aged woman with COVID-19, enrolled during active disease.

The chain links TRBV12-5 to TRBJ1-1; maybe TRBD1 (5 bases). The germline CDR1 and CDR2 sequences are LGHNT and FRNRAP. The CDR3 sequence is 15 residues long. Between the trimmed V and J ends, which lost 1 base and 3 bases, there was a span of 12 bases. CDR3 loop: CASGLEGRGDTEAFF. The CDR3 DNA follows: TGTGCTAGTGGTTTGGAGGGGCGGGGAGACACTGAAGCTTTCTTT.

V is TRBV24-1 and J is TRBJ1-2; possibly TRBD1 for D (5 bases). Germline loops: CDR1 KGHDR, CDR2 SFDVKD. The CDR3 totals 13 residues. Trimming left V 7 bases short and J 1 base short, with 9 bases between. The chain's CDR3 is CATSLGVNYGYTF. In DNA form, the CDR3 reads TGTGCCACCAGCCTAGGGGTTAACTATGGCTACACCTTC.

The rearrangement joins TRBV7-2 to TRBJ2-7; TRBD2 is a possible D gene (6 bases). The ends were cut back, 1 base at V and 5 bases at J, with 9 bases in the middle. The CDR3 contains 13 residues. Germline V gene lookup returns CDR1 SGHTA and CDR2 FQGNSA. The CDR3, as DNA: TGTGCCAGCAGCTTAGAGTGGGAGGACGAGCAGTACTTC. Its protein is CASSLEWEDEQYF. The whole variable domain, filled in from reference TRBV7-2 and TRBJ2-7, reads GAGVSQSPSNKVTEKGKDVELRCDPISGHTALYWYRQSLGQGLEFLIYFQGNSAPDKSGLPSDRFSAERTGGSVSTLTIQRTQQEDSAVYLCASSLEWEDEQYFGPGTRLTVT.

The chain is built from TRBV20-1 and TRBJ1-5; D is ambiguous. V lost 3 bases and J lost 5, with 8 bases in between. The CDR3 length is 12 residues. Germline V lookup: CDR1 DFQATT, CDR2 SNEGSKA (reference sequence). The CDR3 reads CSASFGDQPQHF. The CDR3 region has the DNA TGCAGTGCTAGTTTCGGGGATCAGCCCCAGCATTTT.

The chain recombines TRBV7-9 with TRBJ1-1; possible D gene TRBD1, 6 bases. Germline CDR1 SEHNR, CDR2 FQNEAQ (reference sequence). Trimming removed 2 bases from V and 11 bases from J, with 15 bases in between. The length of the CDR3 is 13 residues. The CDR3 DNA reads as TGTGCCAGCAGCTTACTCCTACAGGGTGTGGCTTTCTTT. The encoded protein is CASSLLLQGVAFF.

The chain combines TRBV10-3 with TRBJ1-2; 7 bases match TRBD1. The CDR3 runs to 16 residues. The V gene's germline CDR1 is ENHRY and CDR2 SYGVKD. With 2 bases clipped from V and 4 bases from J, the junction kept 10 bases outside the gene matches. The CDR3 nucleotides read TGTGCCATCAGTGAGCCCCGGGGACAGATCCTCTATGGCTACACCTTC. The encoded protein is CAISEPRGQILYGYTF.

This clone has only one observation. The CDR3 sequence is CASRERTNTGELFF. CDR3 DNA: TGTGCCAGTAGGGAGAGGACGAACACCGGGGAGCTGTTTTTT. The J gene is TRBJ2-2, the V gene TRBV19; D is unresolved. The V gene's germline CDR1 is LNHDA and CDR2 SQIVND (reference sequence). This CDR3 contains 14 residues. V was pared by 6 bases and J by 0 bases, with 8 bases between. Filled out from reference TRBV19 and TRBJ2-2, the complete variable domain reads DGGITQSPKYLFRKEGQNVTLSCEQNLNHDAMYWYRQDPGQGLRLIYYSQIVNDFQKGDIAEGYSVSREKKESFPLTVTSAQKNPTAFYLCASRERTNTGELFFGEGSRLTVL.

CDR3 region: CASSPNRDISGNTIYF. The CDR3 DNA follows: TGTGCCAGCTCACCAAACAGGGACATCTCTGGAAACACCATATATTTT. The rearrangement joins TRBV18 to TRBJ1-3; possibly TRBD1 for D (6 bases). From germline, CDR1 is KGHSH and CDR2 LQKENI. V was trimmed by 2 bases and J by 0 bases, leaving 11 bases between them. The CDR3 has 16 residues.

J is TRBJ1-1 and V is TRBV5-1; a possible D gene is TRBD1 (6 bases). The CDR3 loop spans 14 amino acids. Germline assignment: CDR1 SGHRS and CDR2 YFSETQ. V dropped 3 bases and J dropped 5 bases, with 14 bases sitting between them. The CDR3 here is CASSSQGVGTEAFF. DNA of the CDR3: TGCGCCAGCAGCTCACAGGGAGTCGGGACTGAAGCTTTCTTT.

V gene TRBV20-1 combines with J gene TRBJ2-5, with D possibly matching TRBD1 (6 bases). V dropped 6 bases and J dropped 6 bases, with 14 bases sitting between them. This CDR3 region has 12 residues. Germline-derived CDR1 and CDR2 are DFQATT and SNEGSKA (reference sequence). The DNA for the CDR3 is TGCAGTGCGAGTGGGGGCGCACAGACCCAGTACTTC. It encodes CSASGGAQTQYF.

This chain connects TRBV30 to TRBJ2-2, with TRBD1 matching over 8 bases. Trimming cost V 3 bases and J 1 base; bases outside gene matches: 7. Looked up from germline, CDR1 is GTSNPN and CDR2 is SVGIG (reference sequence). CDR3 length equals 16 residues. Here the CDR3 DNA reads TGTGCCTGGAGCCCACGGACAGGGCTGAACACCGGGGAGCTGTTTTTT. As protein: CAWSPRTGLNTGELFF. Filled out from reference TRBV30 and TRBJ2-2, the complete variable domain reads SQTIHQWPATLVQPVGSPLSLECTVEGTSNPNLYWYRQAAGRGLQLLFYSVGIGQISSEVPQNLSASRPQDRQFILSSKKLLLSDSGFYLCAWSPRTGLNTGELFFGEGSRLTVL.

This clone was detected only a few times. The chain combines TRBV14 with TRBJ2-1; possible D gene TRBD2, 6 bases. Germline CDR1 reads SGHDN; CDR2 reads FVKESK. This CDR3 contains 13 residues. V lost 4 bases and J lost 10, with 14 bases in between. The chain's CDR3 is CASSLSGVREQFF. The CDR3 nucleotides read TGTGCCAGCAGCCTTTCGGGGGTGAGGGAGCAGTTCTTC.

J is TRBJ2-1 and V is TRBV5-1; D is unclear. CDR1 SGHRS and CDR2 YFSETQ come from the germline V gene. V lost 0 bases and J 10 bases, leaving 11 bases between the germline ends. This CDR3 contains 13 residues. The CDR3 here is CASSLAGSREQFF. The CDR3 DNA is TGCGCCAGCAGCTTGGCCGGGTCGAGGGAGCAGTTCTTC.

V usage is TRBV28 and J usage is TRBJ1-5; a possible D gene is TRBD1 (5 bases). The CDR3 spans 16 residues. Trimming removed 4 bases at V and 0 bases at J, with 13 bases between. CDR1 and CDR2 from the germline V gene are MDHEN and SYDVKM. The CDR3 protein is CASSSVQGLSNQPQHF. CDR3 bases: TGTGCCAGCAGTTCAGTGCAGGGACTTAGCAATCAGCCCCAGCATTTT.

This chain links TRBV29-1 with TRBJ1-1; the D is unclear. Germline V lookup: CDR1 SQVTM, CDR2 ANQGSEA. This CDR3 is built from 11 residues. The V gene lost 5 bases and the J gene lost 5 bases, with 9 bases spanning the gap. The CDR3 DNA sequence: TGCAGCGTTCCTGTTCGGACTGAAGCTTTCTTT. It is translated as CSVPVRTEAFF. The full variable domain, completed using reference TRBV29-1 and TRBJ1-1, is SAVISQKPSRDICQRGTSLTIQCQVDSQVTMMFWYRQQPGQSLTLIATANQGSEATYESGFVIDKFPISRPNLTFSTLTVSNMSPEDSSIYLCSVPVRTEAFFGQGTRLTVV.

The chain is built from TRBV27 and TRBJ2-7, with 11 bases identical to TRBD1. This CDR3 is 16 amino acids long. Germline CDR1 is MNHEY and CDR2 is SMNVEV (reference sequence). Trimming cost V 2 bases and J 3 bases; bases outside gene matches: 6. The CDR3 DNA reads as TGTGCCAGCAGTTTAGGGGTTGGGACAGGGGGCTACGAGCAGTACTTC. It yields the protein CASSLGVGTGGYEQYF.

The chain joins TRBV4-3 to TRBJ2-2; possible D gene TRBD1, 5 bases. The CDR3 is 17 residues long. Germline assignment: CDR1 LGHNA and CDR2 YSLEER. Between the trimmed V and J ends, which lost 0 bases and 5 bases, there was a span of 16 bases. The CDR3 DNA is TGCGCCAGCAGCCAAGAACAGGCCCCAGTTGGGACCGGGGAGCTGTTTTTT. Amino acid sequence: CASSQEQAPVGTGELFF.

This sequence joins TRBV7-2 and TRBJ1-5, with D perhaps TRBD1 (5 bases). The germline V gene encodes CDR1 SGHTA and CDR2 FQGNSA. This CDR3 spans 17 amino acids. The V and J ends lost 1 base and 5 bases respectively, with 18 bases between them. CDR3 DNA sequence: TGTGCCAGCAGCTTAGTCGTCGGAGGGGAGTGGGATCAGCCCCAGCATTTT. It encodes CASSLVVGGEWDQPQHF.

The V and J genes are TRBV18 and TRBJ2-3, with D tentatively TRBD2 (6 bases). Deletions cut 2 bases from V and 7 bases from J, with 10 bases between. Germline assignment: CDR1 KGHSH and CDR2 LQKENI. The CDR3 covers 13 residues. CDR3 in amino acids: CASSPRRANTQYF. CDR3 nucleotide sequence: TGTGCCAGCTCACCAAGGAGGGCAAATACGCAGTATTTT.